The entry that follows covers one T cell receptor beta chain sequence. Trimming removed 5 bases from V and 3 bases from J, with 11 bases in between. CDR1 is LNHNV, CDR2 YYDKDF, per germline (reference sequence). CDR3 length: 14 residues. Per the original data handling: Sequence data from immunoSEQ were junction-only and lacked quality scores; consequently, filtering differed. Libraries were prepared by immunoSEQ multiplex PCR; TCRdb keeps only in-frame clonotypes and omits some of them. V and J calls and clone size are given by that table; D and trimming were obtained from the DNA. Of roughly 680,000 clones listed, roughly 72% are singletons. The sample belongs to a study of shared clonotypes between healthy human individuals.

This chain uses TRBV15 with TRBJ2-1, with D maybe TRBD1 (6 bases). The sequence was obtained from a woman between 25 and 40 years old in good health. Material: memory CD4+ T cells sorted from blood. This sample's subset: CD45RA-negative fraction. The CDR3 loop is CATSSLDSYNEQFF. CDR3 sequence (DNA): TGTGCCACCAGCTCTCTGGACAGCTACAATGAGCAGTTCTTC.